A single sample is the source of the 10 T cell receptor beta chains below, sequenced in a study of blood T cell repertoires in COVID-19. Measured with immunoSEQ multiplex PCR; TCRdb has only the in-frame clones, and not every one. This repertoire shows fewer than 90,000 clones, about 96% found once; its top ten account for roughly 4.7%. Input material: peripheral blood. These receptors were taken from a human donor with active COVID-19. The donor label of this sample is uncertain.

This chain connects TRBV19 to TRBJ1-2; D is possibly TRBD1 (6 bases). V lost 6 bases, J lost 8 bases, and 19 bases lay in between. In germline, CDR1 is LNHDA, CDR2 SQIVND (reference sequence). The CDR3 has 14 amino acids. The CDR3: CASRLGGVVVGYTF. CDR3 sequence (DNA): TGTGCCAGTAGACTAGGGGGGGTCGTGGTCGGCTACACCTTC.

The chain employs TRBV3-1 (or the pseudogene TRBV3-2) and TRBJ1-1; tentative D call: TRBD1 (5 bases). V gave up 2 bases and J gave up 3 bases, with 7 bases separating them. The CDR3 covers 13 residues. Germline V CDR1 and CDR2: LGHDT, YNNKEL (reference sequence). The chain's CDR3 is CASSQTQDTEAFF. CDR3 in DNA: TGTGCCAGCAGCCAAACACAGGACACTGAAGCTTTCTTT.

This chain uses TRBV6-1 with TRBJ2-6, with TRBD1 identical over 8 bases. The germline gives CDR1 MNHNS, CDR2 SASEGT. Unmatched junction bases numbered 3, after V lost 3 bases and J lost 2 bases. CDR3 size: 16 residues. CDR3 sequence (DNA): TGTGCCAGCAGTGAGTCAGGGGGCGCTGGGGCCAACGTCCTGACTTTC. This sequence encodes CASSESGGAGANVLTF.

The DNA of the CDR3 is TGTGCCAGTAGTATTAACAGGGGGACCCAGTACTTC. Its protein product is CASSINRGTQYF. This chain joins TRBV19 and TRBJ2-5, with 7 bases matching TRBD1. Trimming removed 3 bases from V and 7 bases from J; junction bases left unmatched: 2. The CDR3 loop spans 12 amino acids. Germline V CDR1 and CDR2: LNHDA, SQIVND (reference sequence).

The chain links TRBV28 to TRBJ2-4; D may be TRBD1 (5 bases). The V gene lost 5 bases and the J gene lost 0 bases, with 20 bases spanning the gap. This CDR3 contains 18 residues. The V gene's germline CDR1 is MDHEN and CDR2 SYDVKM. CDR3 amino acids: CASSLTYRRLLAKNIQYF. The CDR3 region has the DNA TGTGCCAGCAGTCTAACCTACAGGAGATTGTTAGCCAAAAACATTCAGTACTTC.

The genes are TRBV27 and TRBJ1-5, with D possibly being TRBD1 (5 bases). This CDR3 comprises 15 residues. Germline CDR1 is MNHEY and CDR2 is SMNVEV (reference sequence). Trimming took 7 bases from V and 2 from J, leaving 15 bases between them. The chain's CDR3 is CASTTRVGGNQPQHF. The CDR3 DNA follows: TGTGCCAGCACTACCAGGGTCGGCGGCAATCAGCCCCAGCATTTT.

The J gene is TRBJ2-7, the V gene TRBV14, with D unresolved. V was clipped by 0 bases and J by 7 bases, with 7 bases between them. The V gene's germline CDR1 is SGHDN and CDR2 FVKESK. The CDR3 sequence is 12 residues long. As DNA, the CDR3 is TGTGCCAGCAGCCAAGATACAAAGGAGCAGTACTTC. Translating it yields CASSQDTKEQYF.

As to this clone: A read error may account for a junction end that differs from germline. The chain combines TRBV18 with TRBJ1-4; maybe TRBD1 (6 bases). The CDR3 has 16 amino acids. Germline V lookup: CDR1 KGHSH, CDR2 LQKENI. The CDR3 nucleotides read TGTGCCAGCTCACCGGCGGTGGGGGCAACTAGTGAAAAACTGTTTTTT. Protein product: CASSPAVGATSEKLFF.

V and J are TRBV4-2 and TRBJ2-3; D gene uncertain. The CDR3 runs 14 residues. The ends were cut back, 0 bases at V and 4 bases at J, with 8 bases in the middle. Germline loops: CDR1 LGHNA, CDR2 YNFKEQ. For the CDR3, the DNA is TGTGCCAGCAGCCAAGAGAGAGGCGCAGATACGCAGTATTTT. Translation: CASSQERGADTQYF.

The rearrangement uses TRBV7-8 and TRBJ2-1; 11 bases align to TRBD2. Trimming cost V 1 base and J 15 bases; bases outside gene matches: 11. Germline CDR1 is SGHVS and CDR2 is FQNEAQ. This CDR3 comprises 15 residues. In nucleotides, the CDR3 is TGTGCCAGCAGCTTAGAAGTTAGCGGGGGGGCTGTGTGGTTCTTC. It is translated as CASSLEVSGGAVWFF. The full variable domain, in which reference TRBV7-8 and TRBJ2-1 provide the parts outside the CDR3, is GAGVSQSPRYKVAKRGQDVALRCDPISGHVSLFWYQQALGQGPEFLTYFQNEAQLDKSGLPSDRFFAERPEGSVSTLKIQRTQQEDSAVYLCASSLEVSGGAVWFFGPGTRLTVL.